The entry below describes one T cell receptor beta chain. These data originate in a study of shared clonotypes between healthy human individuals. The CDR3 loop spans 14 amino acids. V lost 1 base, J lost 5 bases, and 11 bases lay in between. Germline CDR1 is SGHTA and CDR2 is FQGNSA. The sorted-subset replicate PCRs were given about 200 ng DNA, which is some 29,000 T cell genomes. Original processing methods: ImmunoSEQ supplied junction-only sequences lacking quality scores, so filtering was different. The data were produced by immunoSEQ multiplex PCR, yet TCRdb's version contains in-frame clones alone and is incomplete. V, J and clone size were drawn from that table, and D and trimming were deduced from the DNA. The sample records about a million clones, 60% to 85% being singletons.

The rearrangement links TRBV7-2 to TRBJ1-1; no firm D call. Sequencing used memory CD4+ T cells from PBMCs. Subset described: CD45RA-negative fraction. The TCR originated in a man in his late teens or twenties in good health. Some clones in this sample may be carry-over from other donors' samples. CDR3 bases: TGTGCCAGCAGCTTAGTGTGGTCGGGGACTGAAGCTTTCTTT. As protein: CASSLVWSGTEAFF.